This T cell receptor (beta chain) was sequenced in a study of blood T cell repertoires in COVID-19. Study-wide background: Sites across the United States, Italy and Spain contributed samples from acute and convalescent COVID-19.

CDR3 size: 15 residues. Trimming took off 2 bases at V and 0 bases at J, with 8 bases between the two ends. Germline values: CDR1 SGHTA, CDR2 FQGTGA. Authors' analysis steps: Cell counts per sample came from amplifying reference gene primers. Only in-frame clones appear in the TCRdb table, and some are missing; sequencing was by immunoSEQ multiplex PCR. V, J and clone size were drawn from that table, and D and trimming were deduced from the DNA. The profile shows under 250,000 clones, approximately 90% of them singletons. Sequenced material: peripheral blood. This chain uses TRBV7-3 with TRBJ2-1; D remains ambiguous. This receptor was identified in a young man with COVID-19, enrolled during active disease. Here the CDR3 reads CASSLLSLSYNEQFF. The CDR3 DNA reads TGTGCCAGCAGCTTATTGTCCCTCTCCTACAATGAGCAGTTCTTC.